Described below is a single T cell receptor beta chain sequence and its context. Its antigen is as yet unknown. Germline V CDR1 and CDR2: SEHNR, FQNEAQ (reference sequence). With 5 bases clipped from V and 9 bases from J, the junction kept 14 bases outside the gene matches. This CDR3 has 16 amino acids. The sample originates from a study of T cells in Graves' hyperthyroidism and ophthalmopathy. Study results and caveats: Patients with ophthalmopathy were separated from those with stable hyperthyroidism by a 13 V-J model. Blood shared most expanded thyroid clonotypes above 0.001.

Researchers amplified the TCR beta CDR3 regions from RNA transcripts. First-round RT-PCR with HTBI primers amplified the TCR CDR3 region. TCRdb fed the multiplex PCR reads into MiXCR, producing one record per CDR3 protein. The sample shows 500,000 to 600,000 distinct CDR3 sequences, roughly 46% of them seen only once. V is TRBV7-9 and J is TRBJ1-5; 9 positions match TRBD1. The clonotype originates from an adult woman with Graves' disease, either hyperthyroidism or ophthalmopathy (not recorded which). Sequencing input: peripheral blood or thyroid tissue (not recorded which). CDR3 DNA sequence: TGTGCCAGCAGCACTAGCCGGGACAGGGTTGGGTGGCCCCAGCATTTT. Amino acids: CASSTSRDRVGWPQHF. The variable domain in full, completed from reference TRBV7-9 and TRBJ1-5, reads DTGVSQNPRHKITKRGQNVTFRCDPISEHNRLYWYRQTLGQGPEFLTYFQNEAQLEKSRLLSDRFSAERPKGSFSTLEIQRTEQGDSAMYLCASSTSRDRVGWPQHFGDGTRLSIL.